These T cell receptor beta chains were read from a single sample in a study of blood T cells in healthy people across ages. TCRdb redid the calling of the 5' RACE reads with MiXCR, one entry per CDR3 protein. The profile shows about 1.7 million distinct CDR3 sequences, 28% of them singletons. Sequenced: blood. The receptor set was obtained from a woman aged 25 to 39 in good health. The CDR3 runs from the conserved cysteine through the conserved F or W.

J gene | V gene | CDR3 protein
TRBJ2-5 | TRBV11-3 | CVSSPGPGEETQYF
TRBJ1-1 | TRBV7-9 | CASSPGTARTTEAFF
TRBJ1-1 | TRBV20-1 | CSAWRAGSIEFWAEAFF
TRBJ2-7 | TRBV7-2 | CASSSPWDGPQYF
TRBJ2-6 | TRBV6-5 | CASSYAGTNSGANVLTF
TRBJ2-1 | TRBV12-3/TRBV12-4 | CASSSQGKFINEQFF
TRBJ1-1 | TRBV12-3/TRBV12-4 | CASSFLTGKTEAFF
TRBJ2-6 | TRBV10-3 | CAISGQQGSGADVLTF
TRBJ2-1 | TRBV11-2 | CASSLEAPYNEQFF
TRBJ1-1 | TRBV20-1 | CSACYRVGTEAFF
TRBJ1-6 | TRBV20-1 | CSAKTGGASYNSPLHF
TRBJ2-1 | TRBV6-6 | CTSRIAGGYNEQFF
TRBJ2-1 | TRBV6-1 | CASSLAGGPNNEQFF
TRBJ2-1 | TRBV20-1 | CSATLNNEQFF
TRBJ2-7 | TRBV2 | CASSVSRTTYEQYF
TRBJ2-1 | TRBV5-4 | CAQSRDSYNEQFF
TRBJ2-1 | TRBV15 | CATSSTRTSALLGQFF
NA | TRBV11-2 | CDSSYRLHTLETQYF
TRBJ2-1 | TRBV11-2 | CASSPGANNEQFF
TRBJ1-1 | TRBV28 | CASSSNRDSVLGMNTEAFF
TRBJ2-5 | TRBV3-1 | CASSQWETQYF
TRBJ2-3 | TRBV6-6 | CASSQRTSPGTDTQYF
TRBJ1-2 | TRBV20-1 | CSASMGADYGYTF
TRBJ2-3 | TRBV7-7 | CASSLRDRTDTQYF
TRBJ1-1 | TRBV7-2 | CASSLLTNHEAFF
TRBJ2-3 | TRBV20-1 | CSAQDWSDTQYF
TRBJ1-1 | TRBV5-1 | CASSWRTGGNTEAFF
TRBJ2-5 | TRBV7-2 | CASSNGQGSQETQYF
TRBJ2-5 | TRBV20-1 | CSARGLPRGRQETQYF
TRBJ2-3 | TRBV27 | CATSSGTGIIDTQYF
TRBJ2-7 | TRBV6-2/TRBV6-3 | CASYAGSSSYEQYF
TRBJ2-5 | TRBV5-1 | CASSLDGPGETQYF
TRBJ2-3 | TRBV7-2 | CASSLALAGIGTDTQYF
TRBJ2-3 | TRBV9 | CASSVAASVYARADTQYF
TRBJ1-5 | TRBV12-3/TRBV12-4 | CASSLEQPYQPQHF
TRBJ1-2 | TRBV7-2 | CASSLLSVTKGYGYTF
TRBJ2-5 | TRBV24-1 | CATSPGTGGYQETQYF
TRBJ2-1 | TRBV20-1 | CSARRADSYNEQFF
TRBJ1-5 | TRBV20-1 | CSAPEGARSNQPQHF
TRBJ1-2 | TRBV5-1 | CASSPGTEAYGYTF
TRBJ2-1 | TRBV30 | CAWKRDGVASEQFF